The rows below give T cell receptor beta chains drawn from one sample of a study of vaccination effects on CD4 cells after COVID-19. Only in-frame clones appear in the TCRdb table, and some are missing; sequencing was by immunoSEQ multiplex PCR. The sample carries 80,000 to 95,000 clones, about three quarters recorded once. These receptors have no known antigen. Sequences were derived from CD4+ T cells from PBMCs cultured with HCoV-OC43 spike peptides, sampled after COVID-19 vaccination. These receptor sequences come from a human donor who received a COVID-19 vaccine. The CDR3 runs from the conserved cysteine through the conserved F or W. Each record gives: CDR3 DNA, CDR3 protein, D gene, V gene, J gene, CDR3 length, clone size. D genes are given only for firm matches. Size is stated for part of the rows, as once, few or many counts, or as a class when the clone is expanded.

CDR3 DNA: TGCGCCAGCAGCTTGGGGATAACAGGGTATGGCTACACCTTC
CDR3 protein: CASSLGITGYGYTF
D gene: NA
V gene: TRBV5-1
J gene: TRBJ1-2
CDR3 length: 14
clone size: NA

CDR3 DNA: TGCGCCAGCAGCTACCTAGCGGGGGGGCCTAAAGATACGCAGTATTTT
CDR3 protein: CASSYLAGGPKDTQYF
D gene: TRBD2
V gene: TRBV5-1
J gene: TRBJ2-3
CDR3 length: 16
clone size: NA

CDR3 DNA: TGTGCCAGCAGCTTCGACAGGGAGTCTGGAAACACCATATATTTT
CDR3 protein: CASSFDRESGNTIYF
D gene: TRBD1
V gene: TRBV7-2
J gene: TRBJ1-3
CDR3 length: 15
clone size: NA

CDR3 DNA: TGTGCCATCAGCAGGGGGCTGGAGACCCAGTACTTC
CDR3 protein: CAISRGLETQYF
D gene: TRBD1
V gene: TRBV10-3
J gene: TRBJ2-5
CDR3 length: 12
clone size: NA

CDR3 DNA: TGTGCCAGTAGTATCCGACAGGGAGGGACTCCAGAGACCCAGTACTTC
CDR3 protein: CASSIRQGGTPETQYF
D gene: NA
V gene: TRBV19
J gene: TRBJ2-5
CDR3 length: 16
clone size: once

CDR3 DNA: TGTGCCAGTAGTCCTCCGGGACAGGGACGAGAGACCCAGTACTTC
CDR3 protein: CASSPPGQGRETQYF
D gene: TRBD1
V gene: TRBV19
J gene: TRBJ2-5
CDR3 length: 15
clone size: NA

CDR3 DNA: TGTGCCAGCAGTGAGGAAGCCCTTTTGAATTCACCCCTCCACTTT
CDR3 protein: CASSEEALLNSPLHF
D gene: NA
V gene: TRBV2
J gene: TRBJ1-6
CDR3 length: 15
clone size: once

CDR3 DNA: TGTGCCAGCAGCGTCCAGAGAAACACCGGGGAGCTGTTTTTT
CDR3 protein: CASSVQRNTGELFF
D gene: NA
V gene: TRBV9
J gene: TRBJ2-2
CDR3 length: 14
clone size: NA

CDR3 DNA: TGTGCCAGCAGTGAAAGGGGCAGGGGGAAAGATGGCTACACCTTC
CDR3 protein: CASSERGRGKDGYTF
D gene: TRBD1
V gene: TRBV6-1
J gene: TRBJ1-2
CDR3 length: 15
clone size: NA

CDR3 DNA: TGCGCCAGCAGCTCCTTCGGACAGAACACAGATACGCAGTATTTT
CDR3 protein: CASSSFGQNTDTQYF
D gene: NA
V gene: TRBV5-1
J gene: TRBJ2-3
CDR3 length: 15
clone size: NA

CDR3 DNA: TGTGCCATCAGTTCAGGACAGTCCGTCGAGACCCAGTACTTC
CDR3 protein: CAISSGQSVETQYF
D gene: NA
V gene: TRBV10-3
J gene: TRBJ2-5
CDR3 length: 14
clone size: NA

CDR3 DNA: TGTGCCAGCAGCAACCCCAGCGGGGGAGAGACCCAGTACTTC
CDR3 protein: CASSNPSGGETQYF
D gene: TRBD2
V gene: TRBV6-2/TRBV6-3
J gene: TRBJ2-5
CDR3 length: 14
clone size: NA

CDR3 DNA: TGTGCCAGCAGCCCGATGAAGGGTTTCCCTGAAGCTTTCTTT
CDR3 protein: CASSPMKGFPEAFF
D gene: NA
V gene: TRBV5-6
J gene: TRBJ1-1
CDR3 length: 14
clone size: few

CDR3 DNA: TGCGCCAGCAGCCAAGGTGTCGCGTTCTCCTATAATTCACCCCTCCACTTT
CDR3 protein: CASSQGVAFSYNSPLHF
D gene: NA
V gene: TRBV4-1
J gene: TRBJ1-6
CDR3 length: 17
clone size: few

CDR3 DNA: TGCGCCAGCAGCTTGGTTAGCGGGGGGGCTACGGAGCAGTTCTTC
CDR3 protein: CASSLVSGGATEQFF
D gene: TRBD2
V gene: TRBV5-1
J gene: TRBJ2-1
CDR3 length: 15
clone size: few

CDR3 DNA: TGTGCCAGCACTCCAGGGGGCTACACTGAAGCTTTCTTT
CDR3 protein: CASTPGGYTEAFF
D gene: TRBD1
V gene: TRBV28
J gene: TRBJ1-1
CDR3 length: 13
clone size: NA

CDR3 DNA: TGCGCCAGCAGCCAATCAGAGACTAGCACGTATGAGCAGTTCTTC
CDR3 protein: CASSQSETSTYEQFF
D gene: TRBD2
V gene: TRBV4-1
J gene: TRBJ2-1
CDR3 length: 15
clone size: NA

CDR3 DNA: TGCAGCGTTGACGGGGGGGCCCGGGGCGGGGAGCTGTTTTTT
CDR3 protein: CSVDGGARGGELFF
D gene: TRBD2
V gene: TRBV29-1
J gene: TRBJ2-2
CDR3 length: 14
clone size: NA

CDR3 DNA: TGTGCCGGTAGCAGTACGAACACCGGGGAGCTGTTTTTT
CDR3 protein: CAGSSTNTGELFF
D gene: NA
V gene: TRBV12-3/TRBV12-4
J gene: TRBJ2-2
CDR3 length: 13
clone size: NA

CDR3 DNA: TGCGCCAGCAGCCAAGGGGGAGGGGGCAATCAGCCCCAGCATTTT
CDR3 protein: CASSQGGGGNQPQHF
D gene: NA
V gene: TRBV4-1
J gene: TRBJ1-5
CDR3 length: 15
clone size: NA

CDR3 DNA: TGTGCCAGTAGGGTCGGGGGTTCGGCCACTGAAGCTTTCTTT
CDR3 protein: CASRVGGSATEAFF
D gene: NA
V gene: TRBV19
J gene: TRBJ1-1
CDR3 length: 14
clone size: NA

CDR3 DNA: TGTGCCAGCACAGGACAGGACACAGATACGCAGTATTTT
CDR3 protein: CASTGQDTDTQYF
D gene: TRBD1
V gene: TRBV2
J gene: TRBJ2-3
CDR3 length: 13
clone size: NA

CDR3 DNA: TGTGCCACCAGTGATACCGGGACAGGGGACACCGGGGAGCTGTTTTTT
CDR3 protein: CATSDTGTGDTGELFF
D gene: TRBD1
V gene: TRBV24-1
J gene: TRBJ2-2
CDR3 length: 16
clone size: NA

CDR3 DNA: TGTGCCACCCATAGGGGTGTACCAATCACTGAAGCTTTCTTT
CDR3 protein: CATHRGVPITEAFF
D gene: NA
V gene: TRBV6-5
J gene: TRBJ1-1
CDR3 length: 14
clone size: few

CDR3 DNA: TGTGCCAGCAGCACCCAACAGGGTAGCTATGGCTACACCTTC
CDR3 protein: CASSTQQGSYGYTF
D gene: NA
V gene: TRBV7-2
J gene: TRBJ1-2
CDR3 length: 14
clone size: NA

CDR3 DNA: TGCGCCAGCAGCCACTACACCGGGACTTTAACAGGGGAACTGTTTTTT
CDR3 protein: CASSHYTGTLTGELFF
D gene: TRBD1
V gene: TRBV4-3
J gene: TRBJ1-4
CDR3 length: 16
clone size: NA

CDR3 DNA: TGCGCCAGCAGCTTCGAGCGGGGGGTGTCAGATACGCAGTATTTT
CDR3 protein: CASSFERGVSDTQYF
D gene: TRBD2
V gene: TRBV5-1
J gene: TRBJ2-3
CDR3 length: 15
clone size: few

CDR3 DNA: TGCGCCAGCAGCTCCGCGGACGGGAACACTGAAGCTTTCTTT
CDR3 protein: CASSSADGNTEAFF
D gene: NA
V gene: TRBV5-1
J gene: TRBJ1-1
CDR3 length: 14
clone size: few

CDR3 DNA: TGTGCCAGCAGCCCCCGTTTAGCCAAAAACATTCAGTACTTC
CDR3 protein: CASSPRLAKNIQYF
D gene: NA
V gene: TRBV7-8
J gene: TRBJ2-4
CDR3 length: 14
clone size: NA

CDR3 DNA: TGCGCCAGCACCGACGCCGAGGGGACTGAAGCTTTCTTT
CDR3 protein: CASTDAEGTEAFF
D gene: NA
V gene: TRBV23-1
J gene: TRBJ1-1
CDR3 length: 13
clone size: NA

CDR3 DNA: TGTGCCAGCTCACTCGCGGGACAGGTTAATCAGCCCCAGCATTTT
CDR3 protein: CASSLAGQVNQPQHF
D gene: TRBD1
V gene: TRBV18
J gene: TRBJ1-5
CDR3 length: 15
clone size: NA